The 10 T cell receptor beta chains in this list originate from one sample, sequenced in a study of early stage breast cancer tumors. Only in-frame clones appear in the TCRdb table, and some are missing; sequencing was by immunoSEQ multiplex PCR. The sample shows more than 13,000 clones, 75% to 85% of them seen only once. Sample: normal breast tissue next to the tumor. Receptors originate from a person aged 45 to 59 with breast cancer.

CDR3 nucleotides: TGTGCCAGTAGTCCCCTCGAAAAGCGGGAGGGCACAGATACGCAGTATTTT. It codes for CASSPLEKREGTDTQYF. J is TRBJ2-3 and V is TRBV19; TRBD2 matches at 9 bases. J was trimmed by 1 base and V by 5 bases; bases with no gene match: 10. CDR3 length equals 17 residues. In germline, CDR1 is LNHDA, CDR2 SQIVND (reference sequence).

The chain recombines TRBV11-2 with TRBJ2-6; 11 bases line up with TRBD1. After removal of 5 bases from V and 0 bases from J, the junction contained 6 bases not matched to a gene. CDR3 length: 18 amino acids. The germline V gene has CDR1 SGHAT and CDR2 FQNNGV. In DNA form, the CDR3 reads TGTGCCAGCAGCACATGGACAGGGGGCTACTCTGGGGCCAACGTCCTGACTTTC. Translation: CASSTWTGGYSGANVLTF.

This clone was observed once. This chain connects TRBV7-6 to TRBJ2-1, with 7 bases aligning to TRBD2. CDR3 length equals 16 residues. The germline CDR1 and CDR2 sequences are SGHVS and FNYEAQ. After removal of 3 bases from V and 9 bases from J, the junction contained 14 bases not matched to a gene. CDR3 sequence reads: CASSFVAGPDGGEQFF. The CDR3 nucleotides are TGTGCCAGCAGCTTTGTAGCGGGCCCTGATGGGGGTGAGCAGTTCTTC.

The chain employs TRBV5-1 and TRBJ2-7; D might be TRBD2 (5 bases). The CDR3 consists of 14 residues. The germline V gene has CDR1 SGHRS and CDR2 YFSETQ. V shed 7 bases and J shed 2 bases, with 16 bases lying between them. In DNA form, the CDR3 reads TGCGCCAGCGCGCCCAGCGGAGGCCCCTACGAGCAGTACTTC. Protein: CASAPSGGPYEQYF. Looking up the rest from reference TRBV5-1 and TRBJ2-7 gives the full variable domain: KAGVTQTPRYLIKTRGQQVTLSCSPISGHRSVSWYQQTPGQGLQFLFEYFSETQRNKGNFPGRFSGRQFSNSRSEMNVSTLELGDSALYLCASAPSGGPYEQYFGPGTRLTVT.

The CDR3 sequence: CALPSGYEQYF. Here the CDR3 DNA reads TGTGCCCTCCCTAGCGGCTACGAGCAGTACTTC. The chain recombines TRBV6-1 with TRBJ2-7, with 7 bases lining up with TRBD2. CDR3 length equals 11 residues. Trimming took 11 bases from V and 3 from J; bases not matched to a gene: 4. Germline lookup yields CDR1 MNHNS and CDR2 SASEGT.

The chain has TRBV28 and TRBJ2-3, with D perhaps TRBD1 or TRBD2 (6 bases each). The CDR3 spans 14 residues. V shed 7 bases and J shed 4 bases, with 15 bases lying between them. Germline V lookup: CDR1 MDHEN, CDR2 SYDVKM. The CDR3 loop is CASTPRGRADTQYF. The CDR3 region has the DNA TGTGCCAGCACCCCCCGGGGGCGAGCAGATACGCAGTATTTT.

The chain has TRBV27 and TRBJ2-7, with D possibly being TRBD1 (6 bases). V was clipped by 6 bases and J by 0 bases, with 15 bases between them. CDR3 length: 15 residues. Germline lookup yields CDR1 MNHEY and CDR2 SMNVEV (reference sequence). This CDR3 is CASSLWYRDSYEQYF. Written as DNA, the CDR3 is TGTGCCAGCAGCCTATGGTACAGGGACTCCTACGAGCAGTACTTC.

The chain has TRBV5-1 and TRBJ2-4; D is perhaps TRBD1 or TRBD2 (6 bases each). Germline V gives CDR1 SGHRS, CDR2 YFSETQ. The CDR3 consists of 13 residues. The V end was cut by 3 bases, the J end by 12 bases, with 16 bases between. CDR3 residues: CASSSPEGVAQYF. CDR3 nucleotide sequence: TGCGCCAGCAGCTCGCCGGAGGGGGTCGCTCAGTACTTC. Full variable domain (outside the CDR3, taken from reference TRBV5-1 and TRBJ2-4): KAGVTQTPRYLIKTRGQQVTLSCSPISGHRSVSWYQQTPGQGLQFLFEYFSETQRNKGNFPGRFSGRQFSNSRSEMNVSTLELGDSALYLCASSSPEGVAQYFGAGTRLSVL.

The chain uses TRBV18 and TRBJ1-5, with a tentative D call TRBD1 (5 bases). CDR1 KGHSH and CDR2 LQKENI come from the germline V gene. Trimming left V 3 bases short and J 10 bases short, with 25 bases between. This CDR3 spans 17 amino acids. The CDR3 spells CASSPPQAQGGGHPQHF. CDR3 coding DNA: TGTGCCAGCTCACCGCCCCAAGCTCAGGGAGGTGGTCACCCCCAGCATTTT.

CDR3: CASSYDRGARELFF. CDR3 nucleotide sequence: TGTGCCAGCAGTTACGATCGGGGGGCCCGGGAGCTGTTTTTT. V and J are TRBV6-5 and TRBJ2-2; possible D gene TRBD2, 7 bases. Per germline, CDR1 MNHEY and CDR2 SVGAGI. V dropped 2 bases and J dropped 9 bases, with 13 bases sitting between them. The CDR3 extends over 14 amino acids.